This TCR beta chain was identified during a study of blood T cell repertoires in COVID-19. About the study: Collection of acute and convalescent COVID-19 samples took place in the United States, Italy and Spain.

Original handling: For nucleated cells, counts were estimated from reference gene primer amplification. The repertoire was sequenced with immunoSEQ multiplex PCR; TCRdb's copy has only in-frame clones and lacks some. D and trimming were read from the DNA, whereas the V and J calls and clone size are those reported in that table. The sample contains under 250,000 clones, 85% to 90% of which appear only once. Enrolled during active infection, Seattle patients were then followed longitudinally. CDR1 is MNHNS, CDR2 SASEGT, per germline. The CDR3 contains 14 residues. V was pared by 1 base and J by 6 bases, with 12 bases between.

The sample consisted of peripheral blood. This sequence originates from a man aged 50 to 59 with COVID-19, enrolled during active disease. This rearrangement joins TRBV6-1 to TRBJ1-1; D is uncertain. CDR3 coding DNA: TGTGCCAGCAGTGAAGGGTGGGCATTCGCTGAAGCTTTCTTT. This translates into CASSEGWAFAEAFF.